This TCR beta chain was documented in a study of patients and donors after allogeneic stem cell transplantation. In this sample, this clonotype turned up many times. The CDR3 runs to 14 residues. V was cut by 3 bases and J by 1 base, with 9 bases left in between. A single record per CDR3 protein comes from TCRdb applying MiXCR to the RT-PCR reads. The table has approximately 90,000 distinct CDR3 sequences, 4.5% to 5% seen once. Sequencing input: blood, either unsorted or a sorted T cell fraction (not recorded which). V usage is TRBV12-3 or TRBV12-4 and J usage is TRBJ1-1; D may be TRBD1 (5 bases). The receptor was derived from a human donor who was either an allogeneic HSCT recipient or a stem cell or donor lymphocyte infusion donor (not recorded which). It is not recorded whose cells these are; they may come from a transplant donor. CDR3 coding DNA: TGTGCCAGCAGTTTCAATGGGGGGAACACTGAAGCTTTCTTT. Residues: CASSFNGGNTEAFF.